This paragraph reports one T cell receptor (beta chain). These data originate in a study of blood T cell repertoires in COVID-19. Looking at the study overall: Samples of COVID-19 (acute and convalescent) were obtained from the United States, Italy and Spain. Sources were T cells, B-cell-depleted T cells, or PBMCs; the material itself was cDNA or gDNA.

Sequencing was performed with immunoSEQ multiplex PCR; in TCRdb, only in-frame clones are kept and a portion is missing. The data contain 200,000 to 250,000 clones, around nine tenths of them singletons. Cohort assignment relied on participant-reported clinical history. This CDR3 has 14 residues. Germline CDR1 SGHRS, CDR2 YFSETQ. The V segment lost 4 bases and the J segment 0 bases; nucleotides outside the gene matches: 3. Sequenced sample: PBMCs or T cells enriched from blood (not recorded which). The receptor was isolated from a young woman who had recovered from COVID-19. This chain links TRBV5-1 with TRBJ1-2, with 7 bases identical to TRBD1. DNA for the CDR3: TGCGCCAGCAGCACTACAGGGGCTAACTATGGCTACACCTTC. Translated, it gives CASSTTGANYGYTF.